This T cell receptor (beta chain) came from a study of T cells in Graves' hyperthyroidism and ophthalmopathy. About the research overall: Upon initial diagnosis and before any treatment, peripheral blood was collected.

Exclusion of patients followed from uncontrolled infection, other autoimmune disease, pregnancy or lactation. Diagnoses rested on clinical symptoms, serum thyroxine and TRAb, thyroid ultrasound and orbital computed tomography. This clonotype was detected a few times. Amplification targeted TCR beta CDR3 regions from RNA transcripts. First-round RT-PCR with HTBI primers amplified the TCR CDR3 region. Using its own MiXCR run on the multiplex PCR reads, TCRdb lists one record per CDR3 protein. The profile shows 360,000 or so distinct CDR3 sequences, nearly 15% of them singletons. The TCR originated in an older woman with Graves' ophthalmopathy. The sample comprised blood.

CDR3 in amino acids: CASSTLDTDTQYF. CDR3 in DNA: TGTGCCAGCAGTACCTTGGACACAGATACGCAGTATTTT. The gene calls are TRBV12-3 or TRBV12-4 and TRBJ2-3, with D unresolved. Trimming removed 5 bases from V and 2 bases from J, with 8 bases in between. CDR3 length equals 13 residues.